This entry features one TCR beta chain sequence. The data originate from a study of CDR3 diversity in severe acne. TCRdb re-analysed the PCR reads in MiXCR, keeping a single row per CDR3 protein. The sample has fewer than 90,000 distinct CDR3 sequences, under 65% seen once; the top ten hold roughly an eighth. Trimming took 6 bases from V and 9 from J, leaving 12 bases between them. CDR3 length: 11 amino acids. Per the germline V gene, CDR1 is SNHLY and CDR2 is FYNNEI. Sequencing used blood. The sequence derives from a male donor in good health, without acne. The chain recombines TRBV2 with TRBJ2-7, with a weak D call TRBD2 (7 bases). The CDR3 coding sequence is TGTGCCAGCAGATCGGCGGGGGCGCAGTACTTC. Its translation: CASRSAGAQYF.